Following are 8 T cell receptor beta chains from one sample sequenced in a study of neurological immune-mediated disorders. One entry per CDR3 protein results from TCRdb running MiXCR on the 5' RACE reads. The sample holds about 55,000 distinct CDR3 sequences; 3% to 4.5% are singletons and the top ten take roughly 1.5%. Source material: PBMCs. These receptors were obtained from a young man with multiple sclerosis.

This clonotype has ten or more counts. The chain combines TRBV28 with TRBJ1-2; D is ambiguous. V was clipped by 7 bases and J by 9 bases, with 21 bases between them. CDR1 and CDR2 from the germline V gene are MDHEN and SYDVKM. The length of the CDR3 is 14 residues. CDR3 nucleotide sequence: TGTGCCAGCACCCTAGCGGAAGTCGCGGTTAGCTACACCTTC. This translates into CASTLAEVAVSYTF.

A word on this clonotype: A much larger clone differs by one base, so this may be a read error. J is TRBJ2-7 and V is TRBV5-6; TRBD2 matches 9 bases. CDR3 length equals 15 residues. Germline V gene data show CDR1 as SGHDT and CDR2 as YYEEEE. The CDR3 loop reads CAGSPWAAGGYEQYF. DNA for the CDR3: TGTGCCGGCAGCCCCTGGGCAGCGGGAGGCTACGAGCAGTACTTC.

This clonotype appeared many times. The V call is TRBV11-3, the J call TRBJ1-5; TRBD1 might be the D (5 bases). The germline V gene has CDR1 SGHNT and CDR2 YENEEA. The CDR3 loop spans 15 amino acids. V gave up 5 bases and J gave up 0 bases, with 11 bases separating them. CDR3 sequence (DNA): TGTGCCAGCAGCATTTGGGACGGTAGCAATCAGCCCCAGCATTTT. This codes for CASSIWDGSNQPQHF.

Many counts were recorded for this clonotype. This chain uses TRBV5-1 with TRBJ2-3; 7 bases align to TRBD1. V was pared by 4 bases and J by 2 bases, with 7 bases of the junction left unmatched. This CDR3 is 15 amino acids long. Germline V gene data show CDR1 as SGHRS and CDR2 as YFSETQ. The CDR3 bases are TGCGCCAGCAGCCCCCGGGACAGAAACACAGATACGCAGTATTTT. The encoded protein is CASSPRDRNTDTQYF.

At least ten counts were recorded for this clonotype. The chain has TRBV5-6 and TRBJ2-7; 8 bases align to TRBD1. The CDR3 has 17 amino acids. Trimming took 0 bases from V and 4 from J; bases not matched to a gene: 12. Germline-derived CDR1 and CDR2 are SGHDT and YYEEEE. The DNA for the CDR3 is TGTGCCAGCAGCTTGGCCCTTTCGGACAGGGCATTGTACGAGCAGTACTTC. Translated, it gives CASSLALSDRALYEQYF.

The chain links TRBV20-1 to TRBJ2-3; possibly TRBD2 for D (5 bases). This CDR3 has 12 residues. Germline lookup yields CDR1 DFQATT and CDR2 SNEGSKA (reference sequence). Trimming shortened V by 7 bases and J by 3 bases, and 11 bases separated the two germline ends. The chain's CDR3 is CSGRWLTDTQYF. The CDR3 DNA follows: TGCAGTGGGAGGTGGTTGACAGATACGCAGTATTTT.

This clonotype was detected many times. The chain couples TRBV5-6 to TRBJ1-2, with a possible D match to TRBD1 (5 bases). Germline V gives CDR1 SGHDT, CDR2 YYEEEE. CDR3 length: 15 residues. With 4 bases removed from V and 1 base from J, the gap between germline ends came to 14 bases. As DNA, the CDR3 is TGTGCCAGCAGCCTAGAGGGGTCGGTTAACTATGGCTACACCTTC. This translates into CASSLEGSVNYGYTF. The entire variable domain, with the rest obtained from reference TRBV5-6 and TRBJ1-2, is as follows: DAGVTQSPTHLIKTRGQQVTLRCSPKSGHDTVSWYQQALGQGPQFIFQYYEEEERQRGNFPDRFSGHQFPNYSSELNVNALLLGDSALYLCASSLEGSVNYGYTFGSGTRLTVV.

This clonotype has ten or more counts. The V gene is TRBV5-1, the J gene TRBJ2-5, with TRBD1 as a possible D gene (6 bases). CDR1 and CDR2 (germline): SGHRS, YFSETQ. V shed 4 bases and J shed 4 bases, with 20 bases lying between them. This CDR3 contains 16 residues. The CDR3 sequence: CASSPFPTGVRETQYF. The CDR3 coding sequence is TGCGCCAGCAGCCCGTTTCCGACAGGAGTCCGAGAGACCCAGTACTTC.